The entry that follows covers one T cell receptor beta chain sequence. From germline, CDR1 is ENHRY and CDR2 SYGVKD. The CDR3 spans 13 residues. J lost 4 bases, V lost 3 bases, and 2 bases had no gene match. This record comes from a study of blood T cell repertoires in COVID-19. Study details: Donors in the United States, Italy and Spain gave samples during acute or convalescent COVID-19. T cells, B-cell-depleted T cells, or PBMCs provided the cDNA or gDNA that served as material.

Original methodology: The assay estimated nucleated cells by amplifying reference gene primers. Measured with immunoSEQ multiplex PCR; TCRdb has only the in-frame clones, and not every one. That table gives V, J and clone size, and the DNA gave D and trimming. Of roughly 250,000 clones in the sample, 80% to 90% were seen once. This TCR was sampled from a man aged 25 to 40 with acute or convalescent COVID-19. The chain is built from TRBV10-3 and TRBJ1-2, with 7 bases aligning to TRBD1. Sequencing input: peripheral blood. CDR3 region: CAISDQGGYGYTF. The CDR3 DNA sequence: TGTGCCATCAGTGATCAGGGGGGCTATGGCTACACCTTC.